Detailed here is one T cell receptor (beta chain). Its antigen is not known. Trimming removed 4 bases at V and 12 bases at J, with 14 bases between. The CDR3 covers 12 residues. CDR1 SGHDT and CDR2 YYEEEE come from the germline V gene. These data belong to a study of Ad26.COV2.S vaccination and SARS-CoV-2 variants. About the research overall: A COV1001 Ad26.COV2.S trial-arm participant provided the sample. Ad26.COV2.S was injected intramuscularly once or twice, 56 days apart.

Study-wide results and caveats: TCR breadth and depth analyses may have underestimated total T cell responses. Breadth, reportedly substantial, characterized the spike-specific CD8+ and CD4+ T cell responses after vaccination.

Treatment indicated: about 20 received Ad26.COV2.S at low or high dose, single or two shots; 5 received placebo; per-sample allocation not given. After the first vaccine or placebo injection, samples were drawn on day 63. Sequencing used immunoSEQ multiplex PCR; TCRdb keeps in-frame clones, though not all of them. The sample lists approximately 460,000 clones, approximately 90% seen once, with 1.7% in the top ten. The chain uses TRBV5-6 and TRBJ2-1, with unresolved D. The source material was peripheral blood, sampled in a trial of Ad26.COV2.S vaccine versus placebo. The sequence was obtained from a person aged 18-65 years who received the Ad26.COV2.S COVID-19 vaccine or a placebo. DNA of the CDR3: TGTGCCAGCAGCCTGCCCCCGGGCGTGCAGTTCTTC. Translation: CASSLPPGVQFF.